Below, 18 T cell receptor beta chains from the same sample are listed, as sequenced in a study of Ad26.COV2.S vaccination and SARS-CoV-2 variants. Treatment specified: around 19 received Ad26.COV2.S at low or high dose, single or two shots; 5 received placebo; per-sample allocation not given. Sampling was performed 63 days after the first vaccine or placebo injection. Assay: immunoSEQ multiplex PCR; the TCRdb copy retains only in-frame clones and omits some. The sample contains about 280,000 clones, 70% to 90% of which appear only once. This material consisted of peripheral blood, taken in a trial of Ad26.COV2.S vaccine versus placebo. The origin of the receptors is a person between 18 and 65 years old who received the Ad26.COV2.S COVID-19 vaccine or a placebo.

V and J are TRBV19 and TRBJ2-7, with a tentative D call TRBD1 (6 bases). CDR3 length: 15 amino acids. CDR1 is LNHDA and CDR2 is SQIVND in the germline V gene (reference sequence). The ends were cut back, 5 bases at V and 3 bases at J, with 17 bases in the middle. DNA of the CDR3: TGTGCCAGTAGTCCTACCCGGGACATCTTCTACGAGCAGTACTTC. This sequence encodes CASSPTRDIFYEQYF. The entire variable domain, with the rest obtained from reference TRBV19 and TRBJ2-7, is as follows: DGGITQSPKYLFRKEGQNVTLSCEQNLNHDAMYWYRQDPGQGLRLIYYSQIVNDFQKGDIAEGYSVSREKKESFPLTVTSAQKNPTAFYLCASSPTRDIFYEQYFGPGTRLTVT.

The gene calls are TRBV5-1 and TRBJ1-4; maybe TRBD1 (5 bases). V gave up 4 bases and J gave up 4 bases, with 14 bases separating them. Germline CDR1 and CDR2: SGHRS and YFSETQ. This CDR3 is built from 15 residues. The CDR3 nucleotides are TGCGCCAGCAGCGGGACCGACCCCCTTAATGAAAAACTGTTTTTT. It encodes CASSGTDPLNEKLFF.

Here the CDR3 reads CAWSYSMSEAFF. As DNA, the CDR3 is TGTGCCTGGAGTTATTCCATGTCCGAAGCTTTCTTT. The chain links TRBV30 to TRBJ1-1, with no clear D. Per germline, CDR1 GTSNPN and CDR2 SVGIG (reference sequence). The CDR3 consists of 12 residues. The V gene lost 2 bases and the J gene lost 8 bases, with 12 bases spanning the gap. Using reference TRBV30 and TRBJ1-1 for the parts outside the CDR3, the full variable domain is SQTIHQWPATLVQPVGSPLSLECTVEGTSNPNLYWYRQAAGRGLQLLFYSVGIGQISSEVPQNLSASRPQDRQFILSSKKLLLSDSGFYLCAWSYSMSEAFFGQGTRLTVV.

This sequence joins TRBV13 and TRBJ1-5, with D maybe TRBD1 (5 bases). The CDR3 contains 16 residues. The germline gives CDR1 PRHDT, CDR2 FYEKMQ (reference sequence). V dropped 2 bases and J dropped 0 bases, with 11 bases sitting between them. CDR3: CASSLRKGHSNQPQHF. In DNA form, the CDR3 reads TGTGCCAGCAGCTTACGAAAGGGGCATAGCAATCAGCCCCAGCATTTT.

V is TRBV5-6 and J is TRBJ2-1, with D maybe TRBD2 (5 bases). CDR1 SGHDT and CDR2 YYEEEE come from the germline V gene. Trimming removed 0 bases at V and 5 bases at J, with 6 bases between. The CDR3 contains 13 residues. CDR3 sequence (DNA): TGTGCCAGCAGCTTGGTGGGAGACAATGAGCAGTTCTTC. This sequence encodes CASSLVGDNEQFF. Looking up the rest from reference TRBV5-6 and TRBJ2-1 gives the full variable domain: DAGVTQSPTHLIKTRGQQVTLRCSPKSGHDTVSWYQQALGQGPQFIFQYYEEEERQRGNFPDRFSGHQFPNYSSELNVNALLLGDSALYLCASSLVGDNEQFFGPGTRLTVL.

This sequence joins TRBV7-9 and TRBJ2-6, with 9 nucleotides matching TRBD1. The germline gives CDR1 SEHNR, CDR2 FQNEAQ (reference sequence). Trimming cost V 3 bases and J 1 base; bases outside gene matches: 4. This CDR3 is built from 17 residues. The CDR3 bases are TGTGCCAGCAGCTTCGGGACAGGGAATTCTGGGGCCAACGTCCTGACTTTC. It codes for CASSFGTGNSGANVLTF.

The rearrangement uses TRBV6-4 and TRBJ1-1, with D possibly TRBD1 on 5 matching bases. The germline V gene encodes CDR1 MRHNA and CDR2 SNTAGT. The germline V and J ends were trimmed by 3 bases and 0 bases, with 14 bases remaining between them. This CDR3 has 16 residues. The CDR3, as DNA: TGTGCCAGCAGTGAAAGACCGGGACGCATGAACACTGAAGCTTTCTTT. Translation gives CASSERPGRMNTEAFF.

This rearrangement joins TRBV19 to TRBJ2-1; 7 bases agree with TRBD2. The V segment lost 5 bases and the J segment 0 bases; nucleotides outside the gene matches: 1. CDR1 LNHDA and CDR2 SQIVND come from the germline V gene (reference sequence). The CDR3 covers 14 residues. The CDR3 DNA is TGTGCCAGTAGTTCTAGCGGCTCCTACAATGAGCAGTTCTTC. Translating gives CASSSSGSYNEQFF.

In this sample, this clone turned up once. This rearrangement joins TRBV7-9 to TRBJ2-2; D gene uncertain. CDR1 and CDR2 (germline): SEHNR, FQNEAQ (reference sequence). The CDR3 covers 14 residues. V was clipped by 7 bases and J by 1 base, with 10 bases between them. CDR3 sequence (DNA): TGTGCCAGCAAAGGCAGCGTGAACACCGGGGAGCTGTTTTTT. It is translated as CASKGSVNTGELFF. Variable domain in full (rest from reference TRBV7-9 and TRBJ2-2): DTGVSQNPRHKITKRGQNVTFRCDPISEHNRLYWYRQTLGQGPEFLTYFQNEAQLEKSRLLSDRFSAERPKGSFSTLEIQRTEQGDSAMYLCASKGSVNTGELFFGEGSRLTVL.

V and J are TRBV30 and TRBJ1-2, with D unclear. V shed 4 bases and J shed 8 bases, with 11 bases lying between them. The CDR3 contains 11 residues. CDR1 and CDR2 (germline): GTSNPN, SVGIG (reference sequence). The CDR3 protein is CAWTGGDGYTF. In DNA, the CDR3 is TGTGCCTGGACCGGCGGAGACGGCTACACCTTC.

A few counts support this clone. The chain has TRBV5-1 and TRBJ1-2; D uncertain. Trimming shortened V by 3 bases and J by 4 bases, and 13 bases separated the two germline ends. Germline CDR1 and CDR2: SGHRS and YFSETQ. CDR3 length: 14 residues. The CDR3 DNA reads as TGCGCCAGCAGCTCTTTAGGGCAAACCTATGGCTACACCTTC. Its protein product is CASSSLGQTYGYTF.

This chain links TRBV19 with TRBJ2-3; 7 bases line up with TRBD1. The trim removed 7 bases at V and 4 bases at J, leaving 11 bases unmatched. Germline V lookup: CDR1 LNHDA, CDR2 SQIVND (reference sequence). The CDR3 covers 15 residues. CDR3 nucleotides: TGTGCCAGTACCCCCACGACAGGGCTCGCAGATACGCAGTATTTT. Protein: CASTPTTGLADTQYF.

CDR3 in DNA: TGTGCCAGCAGCTTGGTAGGGACTACGAACACTGAAGCTTTCTTT. Encoded protein: CASSLVGTTNTEAFF. This sequence joins TRBV5-5 and TRBJ1-1; possibly TRBD1 for D (5 bases). Trimming shortened V by 0 bases and J by 1 base, and 10 bases separated the two germline ends. CDR1 and CDR2 (germline): SGHKS, YYEKEE (reference sequence). The CDR3 is 15 residues long.

This CDR3 is CASSRRGVWRDEQFF. In nucleotides, the CDR3 is TGTGCCAGCAGCCGAAGGGGGGTGTGGAGGGATGAGCAGTTCTTC. This chain uses TRBV11-2 with TRBJ2-1; D is tentatively TRBD1 or TRBD2 (6 bases each). Per germline, CDR1 SGHAT and CDR2 FQNNGV. Trimming removed 5 bases at V and 8 bases at J, with 19 bases between. The CDR3 consists of 15 residues.

In this sample, this clone turned up a few times. The gene calls are TRBV18 and TRBJ2-1; 9 nucleotides line up with TRBD2. This CDR3 is built from 15 residues. The J segment lost 7 bases and the V segment lost 2 bases, leaving 6 bases of the junction unmatched. In germline, CDR1 is KGHSH, CDR2 LQKENI. CDR3 in amino acids: CASSPEAGGINEQFF. In DNA, the CDR3 is TGTGCCAGCTCACCAGAAGCGGGAGGAATAAATGAGCAGTTCTTC.

The chain uses TRBV7-9 and TRBJ1-2; D is perhaps TRBD1 (5 bases). From germline, CDR1 is SEHNR and CDR2 FQNEAQ (reference sequence). The CDR3 loop spans 17 amino acids. V was cut by 4 bases and J by 3 bases, with 21 bases left in between. Written as DNA, the CDR3 is TGTGCCAGCAGCTCTGTCCGGGACGGCCCGGGCCACTATGGCTACACCTTC. Translating it yields CASSSVRDGPGHYGYTF.

The chain joins TRBV2 to TRBJ1-1; D call uncertain. V was clipped by 4 bases and J by 0 bases, with 12 bases between them. The CDR3 has 15 residues. Per germline, CDR1 SNHLY and CDR2 FYNNEI. The chain's CDR3 is CASSVASLMNTEAFF. The CDR3 DNA reads as TGTGCCAGCAGTGTGGCGAGTTTAATGAACACTGAAGCTTTCTTT.

This clone occurred once. This chain joins TRBV5-6 and TRBJ1-5; tentatively, D is TRBD1 (6 bases). Looked up from germline, CDR1 is SGHDT and CDR2 is YYEEEE. The CDR3 covers 14 residues. V lost 4 bases and J 0 bases, leaving 8 bases between the germline ends. The CDR3 nucleotides are TGTGCCAGCAGCGCACAGGGTAGCAATCAGCCCCAGCATTTT. Protein: CASSAQGSNQPQHF.